This passage covers 20 T cell receptor beta chains from one sample sequenced in a study of cytomegalovirus exposure and HLA in healthy donors. PCR used 60 Vbeta primers and 13 Jbeta primers. TCRdb's table, derived via immunoSEQ multiplex PCR, lists solely in-frame clones and lacks some. The sample has approximately 69,000 clones; roughly four fifths are singletons. The sample consisted of PBMCs. The source is a woman younger than 45 in good health and CMV-seropositive.

The chain links TRBV4-2 to TRBJ2-7; 7 nucleotides align to TRBD1. The germline CDR1 and CDR2 sequences are LGHNA and YNFKEQ. Germline trimming cut 4 bases from V and 2 bases from J; bases unmatched to any gene: 8. The CDR3 is made up of 15 amino acids. CDR3 DNA: TGTGCCAGCAGCCCAGGGGGAACTAGTCCCTACGAGCAGTACTTC. This translates into CASSPGGTSPYEQYF.

This clone was counted once. CDR3 protein: CASKRDLTTDTQYF. CDR3 DNA sequence: TGTGCCAGTAAGCGGGACCTTACCACAGATACGCAGTATTTT. The chain combines TRBV19 with TRBJ2-3, with 7 nucleotides matching TRBD2. This CDR3 has 14 residues. Trimming cost V 7 bases and J 2 bases; bases outside gene matches: 6. Germline CDR1 reads LNHDA; CDR2 reads SQIVND (reference sequence).

The CDR3 DNA sequence: TGTGCCAGCAGCGTAGACTCTGGGGGCCGCAATCAGCCCCAGCATTTT. This translates into CASSVDSGGRNQPQHF. The V gene is TRBV9, the J gene TRBJ1-5; tentatively, D is TRBD1 (6 bases). The CDR3 is 16 amino acids. V lost 0 bases to trimming and J lost 2 bases, with 12 bases between them. Germline-derived CDR1 and CDR2 are SGDLS and YYNGEE.

This clone was seen only once. CDR3 protein: CASSYGGGQNNSPLHF. In DNA, the CDR3 is TGTGCCAGCAGTTACGGTGGGGGACAGAATAATTCACCCCTCCACTTT. The chain carries TRBV6-5 and TRBJ1-6; 7 bases are shared with TRBD1. V dropped 2 bases and J dropped 5; count of bases not matched to a gene: 6. CDR3 size: 16 residues. Germline V gives CDR1 MNHEY, CDR2 SVGAGI.

V and J are TRBV7-9 and TRBJ1-2; 12 nucleotides agree with TRBD1. Germline CDR1 SEHNR, CDR2 FQNEAQ (reference sequence). With V trimmed by 3 bases and J by 7 bases, 6 bases remained unmatched. The CDR3 consists of 15 residues. The DNA for the CDR3 is TGTGCCAGCAGCTTTTCGGGACAGGGGGCTGCTGGCTACACCTTC. Translation: CASSFSGQGAAGYTF.

V usage is TRBV9 and J usage is TRBJ1-2; TRBD1 matches 7 bases. The length of the CDR3 is 15 residues. CDR1 and CDR2 from the germline V gene are SGDLS and YYNGEE. Trimming at V came to 3 bases and at J to 2 bases, leaving 7 bases not matched to a gene. The CDR3 coding sequence is TGTGCCAGCAGCGCGGGACAGTCCGCCAACTATGGCTACACCTTC. Translating gives CASSAGQSANYGYTF. Drawing the rest from reference TRBV9 and TRBJ1-2, the complete variable domain is DSGVTQTPKHLITATGQRVTLRCSPRSGDLSVYWYQQSLDQGLQFLIQYYNGEERAKGNILERFSAQQFPDLHSELNLSSLELGDSALYFCASSAGQSANYGYTFGSGTRLTVV.

The genes are TRBV2 and TRBJ2-1; D is unresolved. This CDR3 has 13 residues. Germline lookup yields CDR1 SNHLY and CDR2 FYNNEI. V was cut by 0 bases and J by 9 bases, with 9 bases left in between. CDR3 DNA sequence: TGTGCCAGCAGTGAAGCCCGATCAGGTGAGCAGTTCTTC. Encoded protein: CASSEARSGEQFF.

The gene calls are TRBV27 and TRBJ1-1; D might be TRBD1 (5 bases). The CDR3 has 14 amino acids. CDR1 and CDR2 from the germline V gene are MNHEY and SMNVEV (reference sequence). V lost 3 bases to trimming and J lost 1 base, with 9 bases between them. The CDR3: CASSLRRENTEAFF. The CDR3 nucleotides are TGTGCCAGCAGTTTGCGCAGGGAGAACACTGAAGCTTTCTTT.

The V and J genes are TRBV6-1 and TRBJ1-4, with D unclear. Germline CDR1 is MNHNS and CDR2 is SASEGT. The germline V and J ends were trimmed by 0 bases and 7 bases, with 9 bases remaining between them. The CDR3 is 14 amino acids. For the CDR3, the DNA is TGTGCCAGCAGTGAAGCGCTCCTTAGTGAAAAACTGTTTTTT. Protein: CASSEALLSEKLFF.

The chain is built from TRBV10-3 and TRBJ2-7, with D possibly TRBD1 on 5 matching bases. V was pared by 0 bases and J by 12 bases, with 15 bases between. CDR1 is ENHRY and CDR2 is SYGVKD in the germline V gene. The CDR3 runs to 13 residues. The CDR3 loop is CAISESGWGEGYF. The CDR3 nucleotides read TGTGCCATCAGTGAGTCGGGCTGGGGCGAAGGGTACTTC.

Notes on this clone: Distinct nucleotide sequences in the sample also encode this CDR3. V is TRBV14 and J is TRBJ1-2, with D uncertain. The germline V and J ends were trimmed by 1 base and 5 bases, with 5 bases remaining between them. The germline gives CDR1 SGHDN, CDR2 FVKESK. CDR3 length: 12 amino acids. CDR3 amino acids: CASSQAGYGYTF. The CDR3 bases are TGTGCCAGCAGCCAAGCGGGGTATGGCTACACCTTC.

Concerning this clone: The junction does not match germline at one end; this may be a read error. The V gene is TRBV5-1, the J gene TRBJ2-7; 8 positions agree with TRBD1. Per germline, CDR1 SGHRS and CDR2 YFSETQ. This CDR3 is built from 14 residues. CDR3 DNA sequence: TGCGCCAGCAGCGGGACAGGCCCTCCCTATGAGCAGTACTTC. Residues: CASSGTGPPYEQYF.

The genes are TRBV5-4 and TRBJ2-7, with 7 bases matching TRBD2. This CDR3 contains 12 residues. Losses at the gene ends were 3 bases for V and 11 bases for J; bases not matched to a gene: 8. The germline V gene has CDR1 SGHNT and CDR2 YYREEE (reference sequence). The CDR3 region has the DNA TGTGCCAGCAGCTGGGGGGGGGACGGGAAGTACTTC. Its protein product is CASSWGGDGKYF.

This clone was seen once. The rearrangement joins TRBV29-1 to TRBJ1-2; TRBD1 aligns across 7 bases. This CDR3 region has 14 residues. Germline CDR1 is SQVTM and CDR2 is ANQGSEA. V lost 7 bases, J lost 2 bases, and 10 bases stayed unmatched. The CDR3 DNA follows: TGCAGCGCATTAGGAAAACAGGGGAACTATGGCTACACCTTC. It translates to CSALGKQGNYGYTF.

This chain uses TRBV4-1 with TRBJ1-1, with D possibly matching TRBD1 (6 bases). Germline loops: CDR1 MGHRA, CDR2 YSYEKL. V lost 1 base and J lost 0, with 21 bases in between. The CDR3 has 19 amino acids. As DNA, the CDR3 is TGCGCCAGCAGCCAAGCGGGCAGGGGAGTCTCCGTAATGAACACTGAAGCTTTCTTT. It translates to CASSQAGRGVSVMNTEAFF.

This sequence joins TRBV9 and TRBJ1-1; D gene unclear. Germline V gene lookup returns CDR1 SGDLS and CDR2 YYNGEE. This CDR3 is built from 13 residues. Trimming stripped 4 bases from V and 4 bases from J, with 11 bases between. The CDR3 is CASSPPGSTEAFF. DNA for the CDR3: TGTGCCAGCAGCCCTCCCGGGTCCACTGAAGCTTTCTTT.

The chain uses TRBV6-5 and TRBJ1-1, with D unclear. The CDR3 is made up of 13 amino acids. Germline assignment: CDR1 MNHEY and CDR2 SVGAGI. The V and J ends lost 2 bases and 1 base respectively, with 5 bases between them. The CDR3 loop is CASSYEENTEAFF. CDR3 nucleotide sequence: TGTGCCAGCAGTTACGAGGAGAACACTGAAGCTTTCTTT.

The chain employs TRBV2 and TRBJ2-7; 9 nucleotides align to TRBD1. Germline CDR1 reads SNHLY; CDR2 reads FYNNEI. The trim removed 9 bases at V and 3 bases at J, leaving 9 bases unmatched. The CDR3 sequence is 14 residues long. This chain's CDR3 is CARGRRQGDYEQYF. CDR3 bases: TGTGCCAGGGGGAGAAGACAGGGGGACTACGAGCAGTACTTC.

The V call is TRBV10-1, the J call TRBJ1-5; 8 bases agree with TRBD1. CDR3 length equals 14 residues. In germline, CDR1 is WNHNN, CDR2 SYGVQD (reference sequence). The trim removed 11 bases at V and 1 base at J, leaving 7 bases unmatched. CDR3 sequence: CAGHRGKSNQPQHF. In DNA, the CDR3 is TGCGCCGGACACAGGGGGAAAAGCAATCAGCCCCAGCATTTT.

The chain is built from TRBV4-3 and TRBJ2-1; perhaps TRBD2 as D (5 bases). The CDR3 spans 16 residues. Deletions cut 0 bases from V and 3 bases from J, with 12 bases between. CDR1 is LGHNA and CDR2 is YSLEER in the germline V gene. CDR3 nucleotides: TGCGCCAGCAGCCAAGATGGACTGAATAACTACAATGAGCAGTTCTTC. Its protein product is CASSQDGLNNYNEQFF.